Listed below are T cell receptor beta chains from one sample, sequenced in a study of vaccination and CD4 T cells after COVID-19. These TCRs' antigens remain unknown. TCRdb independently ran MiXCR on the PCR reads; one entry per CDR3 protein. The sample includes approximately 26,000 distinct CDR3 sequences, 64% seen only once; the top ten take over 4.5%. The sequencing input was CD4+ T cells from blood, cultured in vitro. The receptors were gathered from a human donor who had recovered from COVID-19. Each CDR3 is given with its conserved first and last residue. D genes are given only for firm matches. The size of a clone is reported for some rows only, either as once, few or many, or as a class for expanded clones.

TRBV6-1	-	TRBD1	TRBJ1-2	CASSSNRGLDYGYTF	TGTGCCAGCAGTAGTAACAGGGGGCTCGACTATGGCTACACCTTC
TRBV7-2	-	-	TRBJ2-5	CASSSYQETQYF	TGTGCCAGCAGCTCGTACCAAGAGACCCAGTACTTC
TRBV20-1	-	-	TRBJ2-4	CSAREDTVAIKNIQYF	TGCAGTGCTAGAGAGGACACAGTGGCAATAAAAAACATTCAGTACTTC
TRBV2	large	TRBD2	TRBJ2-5	CATGTSGRRGTQYF	TGTGCCACCGGGACTAGCGGGAGGCGGGGGACCCAGTACTTC
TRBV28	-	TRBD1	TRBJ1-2	CASQETDRGGNYGYTF	TGTGCCAGCCAAGAAACGGACAGGGGAGGCAACTATGGCTACACCTTC
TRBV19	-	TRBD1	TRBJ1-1	CASRNRGRVDTEAFF	TGTGCCAGTAGAAACAGGGGGCGGGTGGACACTGAAGCTTTCTTT
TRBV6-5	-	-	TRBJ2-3	CASSYGGAGTDTQYF	TGTGCCAGCAGTTACGGGGGGGCGGGCACAGATACGCAGTATTTT
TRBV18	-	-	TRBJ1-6	CASSPQGGDSPLHF	TGTGCCAGCTCACCACAGGGAGGGGATTCACCCCTCCACTTT
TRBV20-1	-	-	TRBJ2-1	CSAVREGGTYNEQFF	TGCAGTGCCGTCAGGGAGGGGGGGACCTACAATGAGCAGTTCTTC
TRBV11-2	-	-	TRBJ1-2	CASSPRGKTNYGYTF	TGTGCCAGCTCTCCTCGGGGCAAAACTAACTATGGCTACACCTTC
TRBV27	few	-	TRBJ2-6	CASSPNPGLGRGANVLTF	TGTGCCAGCAGTCCCAACCCCGGACTGGGCAGGGGGGCCAACGTCCTGACTTTC
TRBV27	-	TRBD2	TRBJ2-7	CASATRWLAGSYEQYF	TGTGCCAGCGCTACGAGGTGGCTAGCGGGTTCCTACGAGCAGTACTTC
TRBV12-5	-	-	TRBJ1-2	CASAPPGSATF	TGTGCTAGTGCCCCTCCAGGGTCGGCCACCTTC
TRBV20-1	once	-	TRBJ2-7	CSAQPYEQYF	TGCAGTGCCCAGCCCTACGAGCAGTACTTC
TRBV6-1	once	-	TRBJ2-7	CASSPITATYEQYF	TGTGCCAGCAGTCCGATAACAGCAACCTACGAGCAGTACTTC
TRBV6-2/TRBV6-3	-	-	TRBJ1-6	CASRRGLGKYNSPLHF	TGTGCCAGCAGGAGGGGTCTTGGAAAATATAATTCACCCCTCCACTTT
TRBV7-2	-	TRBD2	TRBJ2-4	CASTRALGEGIQYF	TGTGCCAGCACGAGAGCCCTCGGGGAGGGCATTCAGTACTTC
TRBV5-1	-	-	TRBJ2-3	CASSLGGNTDTQYF	TGCGCCAGCAGCTTGGGAGGAAACACAGATACGCAGTATTTT
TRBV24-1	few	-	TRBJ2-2	CATLGGRTGELFF	TGTGCCACCTTAGGGGGTAGGACCGGGGAGCTGTTTTTT